This T cell receptor beta chain comes out of a study of response to subunit inactivated influenza vaccine (dated by TCRdb to 2017 to 2018). About the investigation overall: Deep quantitative T cell receptor repertoire profiling was used in the study to track responses to a trivalent subunit inactivated influenza vaccine.

The study at large found these results: It was suggested by the authors that each seasonal influenza vaccination may recruit only a limited number of new T cells.

The CDR3 covers 15 residues, taking in both the cysteine and the phenylalanine. Only the CDR3 portion is preserved as DNA: 45 bases, with reading frame beginning at the first base. The germline V gene (reference sequence) specifies SEHNR as CDR1 and FQNEAQ as CDR2. The germline V and J ends show losses of 8 bases and 5 bases respectively, and no gene match explains 12 bases of the junction. As regards this clonotype: The antigen this receptor binds is unknown. No base qualities exist here, and no much larger clone lies one base off it.

The library came from RT-PCR. Sequenced on an Illumina HiSeq 2500. TCRdb ran its own pipeline on the public reads, namely fastp trimming at Q25 and MiXCR clone calling, and kept in-frame beta chains. Rows matching on CDR3 protein sequence are summarized as one entry with the most common DNA and genes. The sample table shows approximately 500,000 distinct CDR3 sequences, and 14% are seen once. The ten largest clones represent around 10% of the sample. This chain joins TRBV7-9 to TRBJ2-7; 10 central bases correspond to TRBD1. The clonotype was recovered from a man aged 45-60 years who received an inactivated influenza vaccine. Donor details come from another sample of the same person, matched by shared clones. The sequencing used PBMCs from blood, collected 11 to 12 days after vaccination. The base sequence is TGTGCCAGCGAGCACCGGGACAGGGGACCCAACGAGCAGTACTTC. Translated, this is CASEHRDRGPNEQYF.